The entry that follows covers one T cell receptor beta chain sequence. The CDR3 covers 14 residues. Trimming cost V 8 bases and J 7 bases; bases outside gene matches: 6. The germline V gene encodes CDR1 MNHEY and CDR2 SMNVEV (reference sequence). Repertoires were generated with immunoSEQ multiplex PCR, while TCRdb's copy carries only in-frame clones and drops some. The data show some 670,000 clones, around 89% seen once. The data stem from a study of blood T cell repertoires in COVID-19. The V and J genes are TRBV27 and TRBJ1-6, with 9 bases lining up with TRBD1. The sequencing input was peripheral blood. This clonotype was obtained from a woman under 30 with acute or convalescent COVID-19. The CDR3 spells CASEQGALNSPLHF. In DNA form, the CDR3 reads TGTGCCAGCGAACAGGGGGCCTTAAATTCACCCCTCCACTTT.